One and the same sample provided the 20 T cell receptor beta chains below, sequenced in a study of OX40 agonist ivuxolimab in advanced cancers. The protocol was immunoSEQ multiplex PCR, while the TCRdb copy is restricted to in-frame clones and leaves out a portion. The sample yields 45,000 to 50,000 clones, roughly 91% seen once. The source material was CD4+ or CD8+ T cells sorted from blood, sampled in a trial of the OX40 agonist ivuxolimab. The receptors come from an adult with an advanced solid tumor such as melanoma, head and neck, liver or kidney cancer.

The CDR3 loop reads CATGAGRLYF. For the CDR3, the DNA is TGCGCCACGGGGGCGGGTCGTTTGTATTTT. J is TRBJ2-3 and V is TRBV10-1, with D perhaps being TRBD1 or TRBD2 (6 bases each). The CDR3 is 10 amino acids. V was pared by 10 bases and J by 14 bases, with 16 bases between. The germline CDR1 and CDR2 sequences are WNHNN and SYGVQD (reference sequence).

The chain links TRBV7-3 to TRBJ2-1; TRBD1 matches 11 bases. The CDR3 spans 16 residues. The germline CDR1 and CDR2 sequences are SGHTA and FQGTGA. The V segment lost 5 bases and the J segment 7 bases; nucleotides outside the gene matches: 10. The CDR3: CASSPSRDRGKNEQFF. CDR3 DNA sequence: TGTGCCAGCAGCCCATCCCGGGACAGGGGGAAAAATGAGCAGTTCTTC.

The J gene is TRBJ1-5, the V gene TRBV30; TRBD1 matches 8 bases. V lost 0 bases, J lost 7 bases, and 8 bases stayed unmatched. CDR3 length equals 15 residues. Germline CDR1 reads GTSNPN; CDR2 reads SVGIG (reference sequence). The CDR3 nucleotides are TGTGCCTGGAGTGTACGAAGGACAGGGAGGCAGCCCCAGCATTTT. Its protein product is CAWSVRRTGRQPQHF.

V is TRBV11-3 and J is TRBJ2-1, with a possible D match to TRBD1 (6 bases). V was clipped by 2 bases and J by 8 bases, with 25 bases between them. The CDR3 loop spans 18 amino acids. Germline loops: CDR1 SGHNT, CDR2 YENEEA. The CDR3 coding sequence is TGTGCCAGCAGCTTACACTTTCGACAGGTGAGGCTCTTCGATGAGCAGTTCTTC. Protein: CASSLHFRQVRLFDEQFF.

V usage is TRBV5-4 and J usage is TRBJ2-3; tentatively, D is TRBD2 (7 bases). V dropped 5 bases and J dropped 6 bases, with 16 bases sitting between them. The germline V gene has CDR1 SGHNT and CDR2 YYREEE (reference sequence). This CDR3 spans 14 amino acids. The CDR3 loop is CASRLRGAGDTQYF. DNA for the CDR3: TGTGCCAGCAGGCTCCGGGGGGCCGGGGATACGCAGTATTTT. Looking up the rest from reference TRBV5-4 and TRBJ2-3 gives the full variable domain: ETGVTQSPTHLIKTRGQQVTLRCSSQSGHNTVSWYQQALGQGPQFIFQYYREEENGRGNFPPRFSGLQFPNYSSELNVNALELDDSALYLCASRLRGAGDTQYFGPGTRLTVL.

The V gene is TRBV5-8, the J gene TRBJ1-4, with 7 nucleotides matching TRBD1. J lost 5 bases, V lost 0 bases, and 4 bases had no gene match. Germline V CDR1 and CDR2: SGHTS, YDEGEE. The CDR3 runs 15 residues. CDR3 DNA sequence: TGTGCCAGCAGCTTGGAGGGGGCGGTCAATGAAAAACTGTTTTTT. It yields the protein CASSLEGAVNEKLFF.

The table lists this clone with a few counts. V usage is TRBV4-2 and J usage is TRBJ2-3, with 8 bases that match TRBD2. The V gene end was trimmed by 5 bases and the J gene end by 1 base; junction bases not matched to a gene: 14. The CDR3 contains 18 residues. Germline CDR1 reads LGHNA; CDR2 reads YNFKEQ. CDR3 sequence: CASSDYHEREIGTDTQYF. The CDR3 DNA follows: TGTGCCAGCAGCGACTATCACGAGCGGGAGATCGGCACAGATACGCAGTATTTT.

This chain links TRBV5-5 with TRBJ1-1; 9 nucleotides align to TRBD1. CDR3 length: 17 residues. Germline trimming cut 0 bases from V and 0 bases from J; bases unmatched to any gene: 6. In germline, CDR1 is SGHKS, CDR2 YYEKEE (reference sequence). The CDR3: CASSLASWTGVNTEAFF. The CDR3 DNA sequence: TGTGCCAGCAGCTTGGCCAGTTGGACAGGGGTGAACACTGAAGCTTTCTTT.

The chain uses TRBV7-9 and TRBJ1-4; D might be TRBD1 (5 bases). Germline V lookup: CDR1 SEHNR, CDR2 FQNEAQ (reference sequence). The CDR3 spans 15 residues. Trimming removed 6 bases at V and 14 bases at J, with 25 bases between. CDR3 bases: TGTGCCAGCAGTTCGACCGGGGACCGAGAGGTTTGGCTGTTTTTT. Translating gives CASSSTGDREVWLFF.

The CDR3 is CASSIVGGPDQYF. The DNA of the CDR3 is TGTGCCAGTAGTATAGTTGGCGGCCCAGACCAGTACTTC. This rearrangement joins TRBV19 to TRBJ2-5; D gene unclear. The CDR3 runs to 13 residues. The V gene's germline CDR1 is LNHDA and CDR2 SQIVND (reference sequence). The V end lost 1 base, the J end lost 10 bases, and 13 bases lay between the germline ends.

The chain is built from TRBV7-6 and TRBJ2-1; no clear D. The CDR3 has 16 residues. CDR1 and CDR2 (germline): SGHVS, FNYEAQ. Deletions cut 4 bases from V and 0 bases from J, with 13 bases between. The CDR3 reads CASSSKGFSSYNEQFF. Here the CDR3 DNA reads TGTGCCAGCAGCTCAAAGGGTTTCAGCTCCTACAATGAGCAGTTCTTC.

The chain carries TRBV19 and TRBJ2-7, with 9 bases aligning to TRBD1. Germline-derived CDR1 and CDR2 are LNHDA and SQIVND (reference sequence). The CDR3 is 15 residues long. V lost 3 bases to trimming and J lost 4 bases; unmatched junction nucleotides: 7. CDR3 nucleotides: TGTGCCAGTAGTATTGGGACAGGGTTCGTTTACGAGCAGTACTTC. Translated: CASSIGTGFVYEQYF.

The rearrangement uses TRBV7-9 and TRBJ2-1, with D unclear. In germline, CDR1 is SEHNR, CDR2 FQNEAQ (reference sequence). V was shortened by 2 bases and J by 7 bases, with 9 bases between the two germline ends. There are 13 residues in the CDR3. CDR3 region: CASSLTLKNEQFF. The CDR3 DNA reads as TGTGCCAGCAGCTTAACACTAAAAAATGAGCAGTTCTTC.

The chain recombines TRBV6-6 with TRBJ1-2; no firm D call. Germline CDR1 MNHNY, CDR2 SVGAGI (reference sequence). V lost 0 bases and J 1 base, leaving 12 bases between the germline ends. The length of the CDR3 is 16 residues. CDR3 in amino acids: CASSYSSTGDNYGYTF. The CDR3 DNA sequence: TGTGCCAGCAGTTACTCATCGACGGGAGATAACTATGGCTACACCTTC.

The chain employs TRBV5-6 and TRBJ2-7; perhaps D is TRBD1 or TRBD2 (5 bases each). V lost 0 bases to trimming and J lost 4 bases, with 11 bases between them. The CDR3 runs to 14 residues. Germline assignment: CDR1 SGHDT and CDR2 YYEEEE. The CDR3 loop reads CASSLVGREYEQYF. The DNA of the CDR3 is TGTGCCAGCAGCTTGGTAGGCAGGGAGTACGAGCAGTACTTC. Full variable domain (remainder filled in from reference TRBV5-6 and TRBJ2-7): DAGVTQSPTHLIKTRGQQVTLRCSPKSGHDTVSWYQQALGQGPQFIFQYYEEEERQRGNFPDRFSGHQFPNYSSELNVNALLLGDSALYLCASSLVGREYEQYFGPGTRLTVT.

This rearrangement joins TRBV11-2 to TRBJ2-1; D uncertain. Trimming took 0 bases from V and 8 from J, leaving 8 bases between them. The CDR3 is made up of 13 amino acids. Per the germline V gene, CDR1 is SGHAT and CDR2 is FQNNGV. In nucleotides, the CDR3 is TGTGCCAGCAGCTTAGAAGCCCACCATGAGCAGTTCTTC. Amino acids: CASSLEAHHEQFF.

The chain couples TRBV30 to TRBJ1-3; D is unresolved. Germline CDR1 is GTSNPN and CDR2 is SVGIG (reference sequence). Trimming took off 0 bases at V and 0 bases at J, with 15 bases between the two ends. This CDR3 has 17 amino acids. This CDR3 reads CAWSVLRSSPSGNTIYF. The DNA of the CDR3 is TGTGCCTGGAGTGTACTTAGGTCATCACCCTCTGGAAACACCATATATTTT.

V gene TRBV5-1 combines with J gene TRBJ1-2; 8 bases agree with TRBD1. Germline V gene lookup returns CDR1 SGHRS and CDR2 YFSETQ. CDR3 size: 15 residues. J was trimmed by 3 bases and V by 0 bases; bases with no gene match: 4. CDR3 residues: CASSLDRGMDYGYTF. CDR3 coding DNA: TGCGCCAGCAGCTTGGACAGGGGGATGGACTATGGCTACACCTTC.

This clone was seen a single time. This chain links TRBV4-1 with TRBJ2-2, with a tentative D call TRBD2 (6 bases). The V end was cut by 3 bases, the J end by 5 bases, with 10 bases between. The CDR3 has 14 residues. Per germline, CDR1 MGHRA and CDR2 YSYEKL. The CDR3 region is CASSQGTGTGELFF. DNA of the CDR3: TGCGCCAGCAGCCAGGGGACTGGGACCGGGGAGCTGTTTTTT.

This chain connects TRBV4-1 to TRBJ2-5, with D hard to call. The end of the DNA is better explained by TRBJ2-7, so the J call may be wrong. Germline CDR1 reads MGHRA; CDR2 reads YSYEKL. The CDR3 length is 12 residues. The CDR3 sequence: CASSHPGGEQYF. DNA for the CDR3: TGCGCCAGCAGCCATCCCGGTGGCGAGCAGTACTTC.